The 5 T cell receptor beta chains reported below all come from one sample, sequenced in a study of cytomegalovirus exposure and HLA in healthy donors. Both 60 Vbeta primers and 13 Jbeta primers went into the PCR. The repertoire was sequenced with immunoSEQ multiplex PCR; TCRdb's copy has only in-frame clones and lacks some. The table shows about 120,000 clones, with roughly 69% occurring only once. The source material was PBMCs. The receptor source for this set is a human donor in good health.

CDR3 residues: CASSSTNEKLFF. Here the CDR3 DNA reads TGTGCCAGCAGCTCTACTAATGAAAAACTGTTTTTT. V gene TRBV5-4 combines with J gene TRBJ1-4, with D unclear. V lost 3 bases, J lost 2 bases, and 2 bases lay in between. The CDR3 length is 12 residues. The V gene's germline CDR1 is SGHNT and CDR2 YYREEE (reference sequence).

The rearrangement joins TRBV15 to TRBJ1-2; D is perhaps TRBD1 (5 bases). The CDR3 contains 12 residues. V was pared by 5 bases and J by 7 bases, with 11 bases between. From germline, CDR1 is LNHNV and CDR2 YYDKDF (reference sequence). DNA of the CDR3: TGTGCCACCAGCGGGGCCCGCGTTGGCTACACCTTC. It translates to CATSGARVGYTF.

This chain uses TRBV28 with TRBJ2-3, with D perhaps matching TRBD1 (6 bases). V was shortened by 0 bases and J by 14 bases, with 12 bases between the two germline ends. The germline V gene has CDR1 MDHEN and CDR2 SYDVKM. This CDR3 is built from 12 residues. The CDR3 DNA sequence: TGTGCCAGCAGTTTATGGGGGGCTAAGACGTATTTT. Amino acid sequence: CASSLWGAKTYF.

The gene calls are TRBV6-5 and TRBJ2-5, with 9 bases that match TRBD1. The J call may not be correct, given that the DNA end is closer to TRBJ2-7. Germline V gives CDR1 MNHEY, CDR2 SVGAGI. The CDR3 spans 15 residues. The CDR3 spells CASTEGTGPIYEQYF. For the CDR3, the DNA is TGTGCCAGCACTGAGGGGACAGGGCCCATCTACGAGCAGTACTTC.

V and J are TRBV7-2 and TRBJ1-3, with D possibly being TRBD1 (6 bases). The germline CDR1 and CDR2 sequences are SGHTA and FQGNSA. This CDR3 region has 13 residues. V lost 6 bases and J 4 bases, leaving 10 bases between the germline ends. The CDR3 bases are TGTGCCAGCAGTACAGGGTCCGGAAACACCATATATTTT. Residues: CASSTGSGNTIYF. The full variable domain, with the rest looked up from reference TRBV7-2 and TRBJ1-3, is GAGVSQSPSNKVTEKGKDVELRCDPISGHTALYWYRQSLGQGLEFLIYFQGNSAPDKSGLPSDRFSAERTGGSVSTLTIQRTQQEDSAVYLCASSTGSGNTIYFGEGSWLTVV.